This T cell receptor beta chain derives from a study of tumor and adjacent non-tumor tissue in lung cancer. Across the whole study: Histology: 11 to 13 adenocarcinoma, 2 squamous cell carcinoma, 1 small cell lung cancer. Each sample yielded 3.5 million to 4.5 million productive TCRbeta reads on average. General study findings and limits: TCR diversity was significantly greater in tumor than normal lung tissue.

No cell sorting was done before RNA was extracted from the tissue. The CDR3 extends over 14 amino acids. Germline V gene lookup returns CDR1 MNHEY and CDR2 SVGAGI. As concerns this clonotype: Its target is not known. Germline and junction disagree at one end, which may indicate a read error.

TCRbeta libraries were built with three rounds of nested PCR, modified from ARM-PCR. TCRdb re-derived calls from the multiplex PCR reads in MiXCR, one entry per CDR3 protein. The sample has roughly 70,000 distinct CDR3 sequences, 55% to 85% seen once. This TCR was sampled from a man between 60 and 75 years old with non-small cell lung cancer. The sample taken for sequencing was lung tumor tissue. The chain carries TRBV6-5 and TRBJ1-1, with 7 bases aligning to TRBD1. CDR3 loop: CARSYGTEKNEAFF. In DNA, the CDR3 is TGTGCCAGAAGTTACGGGACAGAGAAAAATGAAGCTTTCTTT.